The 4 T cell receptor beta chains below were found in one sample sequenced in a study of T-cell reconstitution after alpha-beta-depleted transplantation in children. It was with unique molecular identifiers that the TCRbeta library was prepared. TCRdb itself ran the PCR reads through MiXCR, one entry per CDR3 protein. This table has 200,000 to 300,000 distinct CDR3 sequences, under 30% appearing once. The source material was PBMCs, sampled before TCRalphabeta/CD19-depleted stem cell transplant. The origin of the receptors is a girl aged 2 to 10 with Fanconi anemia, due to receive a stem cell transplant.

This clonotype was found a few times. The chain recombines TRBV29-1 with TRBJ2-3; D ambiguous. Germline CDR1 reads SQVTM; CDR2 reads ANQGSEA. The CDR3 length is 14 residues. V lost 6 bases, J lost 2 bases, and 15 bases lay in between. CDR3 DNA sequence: TGCAGCGTCAGACTGGTCCCTTTCACAGATACGCAGTATTTT. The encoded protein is CSVRLVPFTDTQYF.

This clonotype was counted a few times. CDR3 loop: CSARRAGEQYF. In DNA, the CDR3 is TGCAGTGCTAGAAGGGCGGGCGAGCAGTACTTC. J is TRBJ2-7 and V is TRBV20-1; weak D call: TRBD2 (5 bases). Germline lookup yields CDR1 DFQATT and CDR2 SNEGSKA (reference sequence). The CDR3 is 11 amino acids. Trimming stripped 2 bases from V and 6 bases from J, with 8 bases between.

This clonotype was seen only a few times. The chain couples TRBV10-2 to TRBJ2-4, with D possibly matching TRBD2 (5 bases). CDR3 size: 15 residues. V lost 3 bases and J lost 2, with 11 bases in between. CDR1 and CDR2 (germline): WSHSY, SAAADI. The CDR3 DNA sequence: TGCGCCAGCAGTGACAGATACGGGACCAAAAACATTCAGTACTTC. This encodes CASSDRYGTKNIQYF.

The CDR3 is CASRPFYQAGGRDTQYF. The DNA for the CDR3 is TGTGCCAGCAGACCATTCTATCAAGCGGGGGGACGAGATACGCAGTATTTT. The chain uses TRBV6-2 or TRBV6-3 and TRBJ2-3, with TRBD2 matching over 9 bases. From germline, CDR1 is MNHEY and CDR2 SVGEGT. The CDR3 is 17 residues long. V lost 6 bases, J lost 5 bases, and 15 bases stayed unmatched.